This T cell receptor beta chain appears in the sequencing data of a study of T cell responses to AZD1222 COVID-19 vaccine. Notes on the study in general: Spike-specific TCR breadth and depth rose after two AZD1222 doses. Researchers took repertoire samples only after the peak T cell response had come. Epitopes outside B.1.351 and B.1.1.7 mutated regions reportedly drew nearly half of spike TCRs. Possibly, clonal diversity was underestimated; donors were largely white British and included more females.

This clone appeared a few times. Its antigen is unidentified. The data were produced by immunoSEQ multiplex PCR, yet TCRdb's version contains in-frame clones alone and is incomplete. The data contain about 59,000 clones, over 80% of them singletons. This sequence was found in an adult in good health. Sequenced material: peripheral blood, taken on day 0 of AZD1222 vaccination.

In DNA form, the CDR3 reads TGTGCCAGCAGTAACGGATGGGAGCAGTACTTC. It is translated as CASSNGWEQYF. The chain is built from TRBV2 and TRBJ2-7; unclear D gene. CDR3 length: 11 amino acids. Germline V gives CDR1 SNHLY, CDR2 FYNNEI. V lost 5 bases to trimming and J lost 7 bases, with 9 bases between them.